The source of this T cell receptor beta chain is a study of T cells in women clearing cervical HPV infection. Looked up from germline, CDR1 is LNHDA and CDR2 is SQIVND (reference sequence). This CDR3 region has 15 residues. TCRdb's table, derived via immunoSEQ multiplex PCR, lists solely in-frame clones and lacks some. The listing contains some 41,000 clones. Study results and limitations: Richness differences could reflect unmeasured T-cell content per sample. CIN3+ cases had significantly higher TCR repertoire richness than controls, but evenness did not differ.

Regarding this clone: The antigen is undetermined. At one end the junction does not follow the germline gene, possibly because of a read error. The CDR3 end lies 3 residues beyond the end of the read and is filled in from the germline J gene. Other DNA sequences of this sample code for an identical CDR3.

This receptor was identified in a woman between 18 and 70 years old with a cervical HPV16 infection that either progressed to CIN3+ or cleared (not recorded which). Sequencing was done on a sample of blood buffy coat. The chain recombines TRBV19 with TRBJ1-3, with D perhaps matching TRBD1 (5 bases). CDR3 protein: CASSIRRDSGNTIYF. Incomplete CDR3 DNA: TGTGCCAGTAGTATACGCAGGGACTCTGGAAACACG.